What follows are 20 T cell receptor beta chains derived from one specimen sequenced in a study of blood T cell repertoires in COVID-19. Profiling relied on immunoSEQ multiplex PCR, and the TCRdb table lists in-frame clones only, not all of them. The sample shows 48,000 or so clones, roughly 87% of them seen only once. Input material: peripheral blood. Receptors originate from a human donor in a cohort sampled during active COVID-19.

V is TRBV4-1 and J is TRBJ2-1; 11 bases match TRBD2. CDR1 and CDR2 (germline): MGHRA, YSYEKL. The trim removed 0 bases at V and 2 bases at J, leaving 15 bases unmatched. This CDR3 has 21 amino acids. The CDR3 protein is CASSQDGFVTSGSLAYNEQFF. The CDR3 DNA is TGCGCCAGCAGCCAAGATGGATTCGTTACTAGCGGGAGTTTAGCCTACAATGAGCAGTTCTTC.

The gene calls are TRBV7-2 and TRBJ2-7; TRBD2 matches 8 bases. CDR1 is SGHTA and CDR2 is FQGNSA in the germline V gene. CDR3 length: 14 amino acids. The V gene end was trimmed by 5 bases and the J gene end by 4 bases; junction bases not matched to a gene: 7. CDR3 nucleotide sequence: TGTGCCAGCAGCCCCCGTGGGACTAGTTACGAGCAGTACTTC. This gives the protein CASSPRGTSYEQYF. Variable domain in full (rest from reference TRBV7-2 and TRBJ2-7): GAGVSQSPSNKVTEKGKDVELRCDPISGHTALYWYRQSLGQGLEFLIYFQGNSAPDKSGLPSDRFSAERTGGSVSTLTIQRTQQEDSAVYLCASSPRGTSYEQYFGPGTRLTVT.

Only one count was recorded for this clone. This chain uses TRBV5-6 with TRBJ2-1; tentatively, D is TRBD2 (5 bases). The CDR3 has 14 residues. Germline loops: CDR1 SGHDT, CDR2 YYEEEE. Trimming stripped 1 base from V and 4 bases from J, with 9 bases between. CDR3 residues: CASSLFQRYNEQFF. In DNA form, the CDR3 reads TGTGCCAGCAGCTTGTTCCAGCGGTACAATGAGCAGTTCTTC.

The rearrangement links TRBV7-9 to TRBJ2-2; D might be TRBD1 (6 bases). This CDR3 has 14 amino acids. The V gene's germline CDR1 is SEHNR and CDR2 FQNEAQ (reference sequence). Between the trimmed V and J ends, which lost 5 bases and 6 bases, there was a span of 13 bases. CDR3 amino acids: CASSLSSGAGELFF. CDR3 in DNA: TGTGCCAGCAGCCTTTCTTCAGGGGCCGGGGAGCTGTTTTTT.

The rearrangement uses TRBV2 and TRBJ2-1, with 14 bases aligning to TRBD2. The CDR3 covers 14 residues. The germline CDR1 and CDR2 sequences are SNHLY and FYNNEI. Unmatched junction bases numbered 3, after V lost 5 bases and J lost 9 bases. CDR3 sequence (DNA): TGTGCCAGCAGTAAAGGACTAGCGGGAGGTGAGCAGTTCTTC. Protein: CASSKGLAGGEQFF.

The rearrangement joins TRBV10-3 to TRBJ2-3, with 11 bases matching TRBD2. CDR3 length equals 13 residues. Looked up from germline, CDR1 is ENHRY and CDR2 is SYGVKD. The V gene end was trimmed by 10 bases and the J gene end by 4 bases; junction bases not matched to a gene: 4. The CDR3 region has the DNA TGTGCCACAACTAGCGGGAGAGCAGATACGCAGTATTTT. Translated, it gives CATTSGRADTQYF.

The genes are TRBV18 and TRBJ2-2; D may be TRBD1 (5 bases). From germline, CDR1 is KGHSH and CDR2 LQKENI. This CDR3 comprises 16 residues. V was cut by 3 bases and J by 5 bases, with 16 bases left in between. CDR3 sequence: CASSPPSGQLTGELFF. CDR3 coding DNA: TGTGCCAGCTCACCTCCGTCAGGGCAGCTTACCGGGGAGCTGTTTTTT.

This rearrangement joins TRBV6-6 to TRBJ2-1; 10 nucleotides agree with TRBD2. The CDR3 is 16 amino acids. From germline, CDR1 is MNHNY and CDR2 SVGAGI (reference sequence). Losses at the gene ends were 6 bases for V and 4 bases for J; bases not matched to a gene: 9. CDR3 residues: CASSLILAGGYNEQFF. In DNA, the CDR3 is TGTGCCAGCAGCCTAATATTAGCGGGAGGTTACAATGAGCAGTTCTTC.

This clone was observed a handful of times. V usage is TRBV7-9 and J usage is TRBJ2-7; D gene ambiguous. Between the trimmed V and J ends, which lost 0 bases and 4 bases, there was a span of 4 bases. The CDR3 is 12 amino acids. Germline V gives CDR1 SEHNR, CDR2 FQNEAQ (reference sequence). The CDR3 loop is CASSLALYEQYF. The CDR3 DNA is TGTGCCAGCAGCTTAGCGCTATACGAGCAGTACTTC.

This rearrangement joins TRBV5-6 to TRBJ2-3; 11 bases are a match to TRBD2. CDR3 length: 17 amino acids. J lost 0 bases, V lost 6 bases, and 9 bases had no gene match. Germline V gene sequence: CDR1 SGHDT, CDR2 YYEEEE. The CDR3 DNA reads TGTGCCAGCAATCTACCGGGACTAGCGGCTAGCACAGATACGCAGTATTTT. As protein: CASNLPGLAASTDTQYF. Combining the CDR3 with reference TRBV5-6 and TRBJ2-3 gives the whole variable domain DAGVTQSPTHLIKTRGQQVTLRCSPKSGHDTVSWYQQALGQGPQFIFQYYEEEERQRGNFPDRFSGHQFPNYSSELNVNALLLGDSALYLCASNLPGLAASTDTQYFGPGTRLTVL.

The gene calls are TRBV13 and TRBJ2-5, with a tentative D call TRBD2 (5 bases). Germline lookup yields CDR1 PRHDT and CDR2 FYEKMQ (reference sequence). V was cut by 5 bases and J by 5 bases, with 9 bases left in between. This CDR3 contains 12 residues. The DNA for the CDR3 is TGTGCCAGCAGCCACCCGGGGGAGACCCAGTACTTC. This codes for CASSHPGETQYF. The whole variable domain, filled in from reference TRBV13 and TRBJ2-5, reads AAGVIQSPRHLIKEKRETATLKCYPIPRHDTVYWYQQGPGQDPQFLISFYEKMQSDKGSIPDRFSAQQFSDYHSELNMSSLELGDSALYFCASSHPGETQYFGPGTRLLVL.

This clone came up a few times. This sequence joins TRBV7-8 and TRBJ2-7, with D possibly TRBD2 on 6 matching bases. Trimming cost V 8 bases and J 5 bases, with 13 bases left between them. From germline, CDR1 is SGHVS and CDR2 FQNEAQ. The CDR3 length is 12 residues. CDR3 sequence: CASGREGHEQYF. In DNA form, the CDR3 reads TGTGCCAGCGGGCGGGAAGGTCACGAGCAGTACTTC. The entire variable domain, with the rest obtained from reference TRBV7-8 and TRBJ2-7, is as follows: GAGVSQSPRYKVAKRGQDVALRCDPISGHVSLFWYQQALGQGPEFLTYFQNEAQLDKSGLPSDRFFAERPEGSVSTLKIQRTQQEDSAVYLCASGREGHEQYFGPGTRLTVT.

CDR3 coding DNA: TGCGCCAGCAGCAAGACAGGGGGCGGCACCGGGGAGCTGTTTTTT. Its protein is CASSKTGGGTGELFF. The chain couples TRBV10-1 to TRBJ2-2; 10 positions agree with TRBD1. This CDR3 comprises 15 residues. The V segment lost 6 bases and the J segment 4 bases; nucleotides outside the gene matches: 5. Germline V gives CDR1 WNHNN, CDR2 SYGVQD (reference sequence).

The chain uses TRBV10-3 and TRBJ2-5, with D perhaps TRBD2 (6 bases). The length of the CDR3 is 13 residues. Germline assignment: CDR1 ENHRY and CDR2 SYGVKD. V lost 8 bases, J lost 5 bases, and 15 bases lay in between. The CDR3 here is CAIRPGEGETQYF. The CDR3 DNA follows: TGTGCCATCCGGCCGGGAGAGGGTGAGACCCAGTACTTC.

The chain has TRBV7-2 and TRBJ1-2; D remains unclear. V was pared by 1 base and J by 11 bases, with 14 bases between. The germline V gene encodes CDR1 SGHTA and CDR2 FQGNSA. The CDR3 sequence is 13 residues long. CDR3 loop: CASSLERVGGYTF. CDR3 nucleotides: TGTGCCAGCAGCTTAGAAAGAGTAGGAGGTTACACCTTC.

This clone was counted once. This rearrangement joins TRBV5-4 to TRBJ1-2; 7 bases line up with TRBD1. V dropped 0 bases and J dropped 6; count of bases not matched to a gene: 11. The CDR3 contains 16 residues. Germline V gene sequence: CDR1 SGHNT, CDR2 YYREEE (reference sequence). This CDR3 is CASSLGDSSRYHGYTF. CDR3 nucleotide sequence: TGTGCCAGCAGCTTGGGGGACAGTTCTCGGTATCATGGCTACACCTTC.

In DNA form, the CDR3 reads TGTGCCAGTAGTCCCAGCTGGGGGACTAGCAGGAATGAGCAGTTCTTC. Its protein product is CASSPSWGTSRNEQFF. The chain uses TRBV19 and TRBJ2-1; 9 bases line up with TRBD2. With 5 bases clipped from V and 7 bases from J, the junction kept 12 bases outside the gene matches. The CDR3 sequence is 16 residues long. Germline values: CDR1 LNHDA, CDR2 SQIVND (reference sequence). Complete variable domain (other parts from reference TRBV19 and TRBJ2-1): DGGITQSPKYLFRKEGQNVTLSCEQNLNHDAMYWYRQDPGQGLRLIYYSQIVNDFQKGDIAEGYSVSREKKESFPLTVTSAQKNPTAFYLCASSPSWGTSRNEQFFGPGTRLTVL.

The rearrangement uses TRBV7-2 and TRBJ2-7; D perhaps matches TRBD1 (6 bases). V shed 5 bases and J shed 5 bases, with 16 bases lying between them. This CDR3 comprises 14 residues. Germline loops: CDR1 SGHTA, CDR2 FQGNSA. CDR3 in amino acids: CASSHRTVLDEQYF. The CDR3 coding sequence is TGTGCCAGCAGCCATAGGACAGTACTTGACGAGCAGTACTTC.

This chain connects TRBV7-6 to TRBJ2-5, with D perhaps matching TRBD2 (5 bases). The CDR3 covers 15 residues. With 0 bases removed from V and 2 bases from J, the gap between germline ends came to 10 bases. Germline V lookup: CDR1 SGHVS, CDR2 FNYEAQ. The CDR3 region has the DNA TGTGCCAGCAGCTTAGCGTTGTGGGAGCAAGAGACCCAGTACTTC. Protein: CASSLALWEQETQYF.

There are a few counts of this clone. CDR3: CASRPGYSNQPQHF. The DNA for the CDR3 is TGTGCCAGCCGCCCAGGTTATAGCAATCAGCCCCAGCATTTT. The chain couples TRBV27 to TRBJ1-5; D is undetermined. CDR3 length: 14 amino acids. Germline loops: CDR1 MNHEY, CDR2 SMNVEV (reference sequence). Trimming cost V 8 bases and J 0 bases, with 11 bases left between them.